Given below is one TCR beta chain in context. CDR1 LNHDA and CDR2 SQIVND come from the germline V gene (reference sequence). With 1 base clipped from V and 6 bases from J, the junction kept 6 bases outside the gene matches. The CDR3 spans 15 residues. Sequencing was performed with immunoSEQ multiplex PCR; in TCRdb, only in-frame clones are kept and a portion is missing. The table has about 82,000 clones, 85% to 95% seen once. This sample was taken from a study of control samples from healthy donors and cancer patients. The V call is TRBV19, the J call TRBJ2-3; 8 bases agree with TRBD2. The clonotype was recovered from a woman aged 18-30 years in good health. The sequencing sample was made of blood. Here the CDR3 DNA reads TGTGCCAGTAGTATAGGTCTACTAGCGGCGGATACGCAGTATTTT. Protein product: CASSIGLLAADTQYF.